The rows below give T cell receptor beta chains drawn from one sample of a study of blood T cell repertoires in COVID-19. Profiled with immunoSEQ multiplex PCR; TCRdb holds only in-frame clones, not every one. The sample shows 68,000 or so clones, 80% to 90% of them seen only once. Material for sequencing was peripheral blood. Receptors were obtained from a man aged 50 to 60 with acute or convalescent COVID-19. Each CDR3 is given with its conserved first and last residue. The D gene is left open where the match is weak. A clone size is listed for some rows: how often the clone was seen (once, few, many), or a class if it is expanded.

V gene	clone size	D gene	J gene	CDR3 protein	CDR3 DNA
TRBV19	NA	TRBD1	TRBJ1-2	CASWARGPGYGYTF	TGTGCCAGTTGGGCCAGGGGGCCAGGCTATGGCTACACCTTC
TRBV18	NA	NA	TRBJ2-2	CATTTGNTGELFF	TGTGCCACCACTACGGGAAACACCGGGGAGCTGTTTTTT
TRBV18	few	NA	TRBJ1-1	CASSPPKQPNTEAFF	TGTGCCAGCTCACCACCGAAACAGCCGAACACTGAAGCTTTCTTT
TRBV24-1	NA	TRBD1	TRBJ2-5	CATSVRDRDTQYF	TGTGCCACCAGCGTCCGGGACAGGGACACCCAGTACTTC
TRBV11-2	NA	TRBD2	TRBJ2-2	CASSQLAGVQTGELFF	TGTGCCAGCAGCCAACTAGCGGGAGTACAGACCGGGGAGCTGTTTTTT
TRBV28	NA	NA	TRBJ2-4	CASSLRWGRKNIQYF	TGTGCCAGCAGTTTAAGGTGGGGGAGGAAAAACATTCAGTACTTC
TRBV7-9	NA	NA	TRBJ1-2	CASSLGLGQIGNYGYTF	TGTGCCAGCAGCTTAGGCCTAGGACAGATCGGTAACTATGGCTACACCTTC
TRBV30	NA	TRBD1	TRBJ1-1	CAWSEQGGLEAFF	TGTGCCTGGAGTGAACAGGGGGGACTTGAAGCTTTCTTT
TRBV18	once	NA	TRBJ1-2	CASSPREGTLYTF	TGTGCCAGCTCACCCAGGGAGGGGACCCTCTACACCTTC
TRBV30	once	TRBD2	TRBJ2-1	CAWGTTAYEQFF	TGTGCCTGGGGGACTACTGCATATGAGCAGTTCTTC
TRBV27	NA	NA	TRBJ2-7	CASSLSHRGSEQYF	TGTGCCAGCAGTTTATCTCATAGGGGCAGCGAGCAGTACTTC
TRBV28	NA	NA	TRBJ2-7	CASSSGLPPRYF	TGTGCCAGCAGTTCGGGACTCCCGCCACGGTACTTC
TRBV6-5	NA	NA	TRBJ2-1	CASRTSSLSNEQFF	TGTGCCAGCAGAACTAGTTCTCTATCCAATGAGCAGTTCTTC
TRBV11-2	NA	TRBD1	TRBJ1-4	CASSRGQVNEKLFF	TGTGCCAGCAGCCGAGGACAGGTTAATGAAAAACTGTTTTTT
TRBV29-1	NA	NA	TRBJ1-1	CSSSVNTEAFF	TGCAGCTCCTCAGTGAACACTGAAGCTTTCTTT
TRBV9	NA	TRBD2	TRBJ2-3	CASSPSGRGGDTQYF	TGTGCCAGCAGCCCTAGCGGGAGGGGGGGAGATACGCAGTATTTT
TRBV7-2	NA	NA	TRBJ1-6	CASSLTGVPSPLHF	TGTGCCAGCAGCTTAACAGGAGTCCCTTCACCCCTCCACTTT
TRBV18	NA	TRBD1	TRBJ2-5	CASSPGMTGVQETQYF	TGTGCCAGCTCACCGGGGATGACAGGGGTTCAAGAGACCCAGTACTTC
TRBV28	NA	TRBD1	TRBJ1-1	CASSHGTGLANEAFF	TGTGCCAGCAGCCACGGGACAGGGTTGGCAAATGAAGCTTTCTTT
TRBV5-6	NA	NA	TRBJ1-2	CASRYDTYYGYTF	TGTGCCAGCAGATATGACACCTACTATGGCTACACCTTC
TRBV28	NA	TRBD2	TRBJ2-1	CASSFLLAGFNEQFF	TGTGCCAGCAGTTTCTTACTAGCGGGATTCAATGAGCAGTTCTTC
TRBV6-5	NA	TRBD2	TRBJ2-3	CASSYGTSRTDTQYF	TGTGCCAGCAGTTACGGGACTAGCCGCACAGATACGCAGTATTTT
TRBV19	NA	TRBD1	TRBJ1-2	CAIQDRGLGYTF	TGTGCCATCCAGGACAGGGGGCTTGGCTACACCTTC
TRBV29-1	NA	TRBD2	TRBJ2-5	CSVETGGRETQYF	TGCAGCGTTGAAACGGGGGGGAGAGAGACCCAGTACTTC
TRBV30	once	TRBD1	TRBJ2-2	CAWSGGQGIIGELFF	TGTGCCTGGAGTGGGGGACAGGGGATTATCGGGGAGCTGTTTTTT
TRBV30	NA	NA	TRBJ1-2	CAWSRGENYGYTF	TGTGCCTGGAGTAGAGGCGAAAACTATGGCTACACCTTC
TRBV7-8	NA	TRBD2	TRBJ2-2	CASSLTSGGNTGELFF	TGTGCCAGCAGCTTAACTAGCGGGGGGAACACCGGGGAGCTGTTTTTT
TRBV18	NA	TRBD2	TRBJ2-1	CASSPSGRGTYNEQFF	TGTGCCAGCTCCCCAAGCGGGAGAGGAACCTACAATGAGCAGTTCTTC
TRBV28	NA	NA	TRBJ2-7	CASSPDRFEQYF	TGTGCCAGCAGTCCAGACAGGTTCGAGCAGTACTTC
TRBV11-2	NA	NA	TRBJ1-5	CASSLAGGSNQPQHF	TGTGCCAGCAGCTTAGCGGGGGGGAGCAATCAGCCCCAGCATTTT
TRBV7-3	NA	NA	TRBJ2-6	CASSFPGAGANVLTF	TGTGCCAGCAGCTTCCCCGGAGCAGGGGCCAACGTCCTGACTTTC
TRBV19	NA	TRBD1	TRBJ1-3	CASSTGGQARGNTIYF	TGTGCCAGTAGTACTGGAGGACAGGCTCGAGGAAACACCATATATTTT
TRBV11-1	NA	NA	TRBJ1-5	CASSFEANQPQHF	TGTGCCAGCAGCTTTGAAGCCAATCAGCCCCAGCATTTT
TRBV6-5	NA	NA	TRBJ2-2	CASSRLGVGELFF	TGTGCCAGCAGCCGACTCGGGGTCGGGGAGCTGTTTTTT
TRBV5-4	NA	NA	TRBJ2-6	CASTPFAGANVLTF	TGTGCCAGCACCCCGTTCGCTGGGGCCAACGTCCTGACTTTC
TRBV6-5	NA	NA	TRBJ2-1	CASSYSIGEQFF	TGTGCCAGCAGTTACTCGATCGGTGAGCAGTTCTTC
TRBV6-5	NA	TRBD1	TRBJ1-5	CASRKGQGNQPQHF	TGTGCCAGCAGGAAAGGACAGGGCAATCAGCCCCAGCATTTT
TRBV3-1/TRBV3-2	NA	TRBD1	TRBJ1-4	CASSRQGANEKLFF	TGTGCCAGCAGCCGACAGGGAGCAAATGAAAAACTGTTTTTT
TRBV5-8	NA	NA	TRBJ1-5	CASSLDRDHSNQPQHF	TGTGCCAGCAGCTTGGACAGGGATCATAGCAATCAGCCCCAGCATTTT
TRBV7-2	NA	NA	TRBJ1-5	CASRRDSGNQPQHF	TGTGCCAGCAGGCGAGACAGTGGCAATCAGCCCCAGCATTTT
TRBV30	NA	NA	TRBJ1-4	CAWSEGTNEKLFF	TGTGCCTGGTCCGAGGGAACTAATGAAAAACTGTTTTTT
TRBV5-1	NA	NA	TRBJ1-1	CASSRSEFRQPNTEAFF	TGCGCCAGCAGCCGCTCAGAATTCAGACAGCCTAACACTGAAGCTTTCTTT
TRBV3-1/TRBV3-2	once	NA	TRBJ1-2	CASSQGGGQVYGYTF	TGTGCCAGCAGCCAGGGGGGAGGGCAAGTCTATGGCTACACCTTC
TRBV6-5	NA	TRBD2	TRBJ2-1	CASSYTGLAGGNEQFF	TGTGCCAGCAGTTACACCGGACTAGCGGGAGGGAATGAGCAGTTCTTC
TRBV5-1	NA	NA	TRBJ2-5	CASSLGPTPGETQYF	TGCGCCAGCAGCTTGGGTCCCACCCCCGGAGAGACCCAGTACTTC
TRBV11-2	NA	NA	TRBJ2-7	CASSLTETHYYF	TGTGCCAGCAGCTTAACGGAGACCCACTATTACTTC
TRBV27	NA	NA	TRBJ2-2	CASSYRAPGELFF	TGTGCCAGCAGTTACCGAGCGCCCGGGGAGCTGTTTTTT
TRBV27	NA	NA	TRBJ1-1	CASSLSPRNTEAFF	TGTGCCAGCAGTTTATCCCCCAGAAACACTGAAGCTTTCTTT
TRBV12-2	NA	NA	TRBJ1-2	CASRRNREDYGYTF	TGTGCAAGTCGCAGGAACAGGGAAGACTATGGCTACACCTTC
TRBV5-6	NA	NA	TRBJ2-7	CASSLPTGAGNYEQYF	TGTGCCAGCAGCTTGCCTACAGGGGCGGGAAACTACGAGCAGTACTTC
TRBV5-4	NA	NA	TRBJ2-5	CASSLAGSWETQYF	TGTGCCAGCAGCTTGGCCGGGAGCTGGGAGACCCAGTACTTC
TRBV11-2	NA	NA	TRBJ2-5	CASSFLANQETQYF	TGTGCCAGCAGCTTCTTAGCGAACCAAGAGACCCAGTACTTC
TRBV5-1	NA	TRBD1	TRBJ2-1	CASSSQTGMRIRSYNEQFF	TGCGCCAGCAGCTCACAGACAGGGATGAGAATAAGGTCCTACAATGAGCAGTTCTTC
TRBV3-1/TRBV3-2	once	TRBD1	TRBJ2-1	CASSHPDRVVNWFHEQFF	TGTGCCAGCAGCCACCCGGACAGGGTAGTTAATTGGTTTCATGAGCAGTTCTTC
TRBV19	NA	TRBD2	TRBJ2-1	CASTAPLLAGRSNEQFF	TGTGCCAGTACCGCACCTCTACTAGCGGGGCGGTCGAATGAGCAGTTCTTC